This T cell receptor beta chain came from a study of T cell clonotyping in hematopoietic cell transplantation. Notes on the study in general: Cells were unsorted, so CD4 and CD8 contributions were not separated. Higher Inverse Simpson Index values in graft donor and pretransplant recipient predicted broader posttransplant TCR diversity.

Only in-frame clones appear in the TCRdb table, and some are missing; sequencing was by immunoSEQ multiplex PCR. This table holds thousands of clones, 90% to 97% found once. This clone was observed a single time. Its antigen is not known. Recipients were bled about 28 days pretransplant and at posttransplant days 30, 100, 180. The CDR3 has 12 residues. V was shortened by 4 bases and J by 6 bases, with 10 bases between the two germline ends. The V gene's germline CDR1 is SGHKS and CDR2 YYEKEE (reference sequence). This rearrangement joins TRBV5-5 to TRBJ1-2; D is ambiguous. The source was PBMCs, collected 30 days after allogeneic stem cell transplant. The TCR originated in a male patient aged 35 to 55 who had an allogeneic stem cell transplant from a related donor, so the T cells may come from the graft donor. Some clones in this sample may be carry-over from other donors' samples. Here the CDR3 DNA reads TGTGCCAGCAGCCCTTCTACCGATGGCTACACCTTC. It codes for CASSPSTDGYTF.